One sample yielded the 30 T cell receptor beta chains listed below, sequenced in a study of cytomegalovirus exposure and HLA in healthy donors. The PCR contained 60 Vbeta and 13 Jbeta primers. Profiled with immunoSEQ multiplex PCR; TCRdb holds only in-frame clones, not every one. The sample yields 200,000 to 250,000 clones, around 86% seen once. Source material: PBMCs. Receptors originate from a woman in her forties or fifties in good health and CMV-seropositive.

The chain uses TRBV2 and TRBJ1-5; D is ambiguous. Germline CDR1 SNHLY, CDR2 FYNNEI. This CDR3 is 13 amino acids long. V was pared by 7 bases and J by 4 bases, with 11 bases between. CDR3 in amino acids: CASKFNRNQPQHF. The CDR3 DNA reads as TGTGCCAGCAAGTTTAACAGAAATCAGCCCCAGCATTTT.

This clone came up a few times. The V and J genes are TRBV5-1 and TRBJ1-6; TRBD1 is a possible D gene (5 bases). The CDR3 loop spans 16 amino acids. The V end was cut by 0 bases, the J end by 9 bases, with 16 bases between. Germline loops: CDR1 SGHRS, CDR2 YFSETQ. CDR3: CASSLGQGALGSPLHF. Here the CDR3 DNA reads TGCGCCAGCAGCTTGGGGCAAGGGGCCCTCGGTTCACCCCTCCACTTT.

The genes are TRBV6-6 and TRBJ2-7, with 7 bases identical to TRBD2. Germline CDR1 is MNHNY and CDR2 is SVGAGI (reference sequence). V gave up 0 bases and J gave up 0 bases; unmatched junction bases: 5. The CDR3 sequence is 16 residues long. For the CDR3, the DNA is TGTGCCAGCAGTTACTCGCCGGGAGGTAACTCCTACGAGCAGTACTTC. This encodes CASSYSPGGNSYEQYF.

The rearrangement joins TRBV11-2 to TRBJ2-7; the D is unclear. This CDR3 has 12 residues. Germline V gives CDR1 SGHAT, CDR2 FQNNGV. The V gene lost 4 bases and the J gene lost 8 bases, with 12 bases spanning the gap. CDR3 nucleotide sequence: TGTGCCAGCAGCTCCTTTTTGTCCCAGCAGTACTTC. Amino acid sequence: CASSSFLSQQYF.

The V gene is TRBV5-1, the J gene TRBJ1-1; weak D call: TRBD1 (6 bases). The CDR3 contains 14 residues. Germline CDR1 SGHRS, CDR2 YFSETQ. Between the trimmed V and J ends, which lost 0 bases and 3 bases, there was a span of 9 bases. The CDR3 sequence is CASSLGPGDTEAFF. The CDR3 region has the DNA TGCGCCAGCAGCTTGGGTCCAGGGGACACTGAAGCTTTCTTT.

The rearrangement uses TRBV28 and TRBJ1-5; D is perhaps TRBD1 (5 bases). V was pared by 5 bases and J by 5 bases, with 16 bases between. The CDR3 is made up of 15 amino acids. CDR1 is MDHEN and CDR2 is SYDVKM in the germline V gene. In DNA form, the CDR3 reads TGTGCCAGCAGTGAGGTACGGGGGTCGTATCAGCCCCAGCATTTT. It specifies CASSEVRGSYQPQHF.

The chain recombines TRBV2 with TRBJ2-3; no definite D call. Trimming removed 1 base from V and 0 bases from J, with 8 bases in between. Looked up from germline, CDR1 is SNHLY and CDR2 is FYNNEI. The CDR3 runs 15 residues. CDR3 amino acids: CASSEGYASTDTQYF. CDR3 nucleotides: TGTGCCAGCAGTGAAGGCTATGCTAGCACAGATACGCAGTATTTT.

This rearrangement joins TRBV9 to TRBJ2-2; D uncertain. Germline CDR1 reads SGDLS; CDR2 reads YYNGEE. This CDR3 has 16 amino acids. Trimming removed 0 bases from V and 3 bases from J, with 12 bases in between. Written as DNA, the CDR3 is TGTGCCAGCAGCGTAGGGCCGGGTGTGGACACCGGGGAGCTGTTTTTT. Encoded protein: CASSVGPGVDTGELFF.

This chain links TRBV7-6 with TRBJ1-2; 10 bases align to TRBD1. The V segment lost 5 bases and the J segment 3 bases; nucleotides outside the gene matches: 3. Germline V gene lookup returns CDR1 SGHVS and CDR2 FNYEAQ. This CDR3 is built from 14 residues. CDR3 nucleotides: TGTGCCAGCAGCCAGGGACAGGGGTACTATGGCTACACCTTC. Its translation: CASSQGQGYYGYTF.

J is TRBJ1-5 and V is TRBV18; TRBD1 agrees at 10 bases. Germline CDR1 reads KGHSH; CDR2 reads LQKENI. The CDR3 is 16 amino acids. Trimming cost V 6 bases and J 4 bases; bases outside gene matches: 9. CDR3 loop: CASSLGDRGGNQPQHF. DNA for the CDR3: TGTGCCAGCTCCCTAGGGGACAGGGGAGGTAATCAGCCCCAGCATTTT. The entire variable domain, with the rest obtained from reference TRBV18 and TRBJ1-5, is as follows: NAGVMQNPRHLVRRRGQEARLRCSPMKGHSHVYWYRQLPEEGLKFMVYLQKENIIDESGMPKERFSAEFPKEGPSILRIQQVVRGDSAAYFCASSLGDRGGNQPQHFGDGTRLSIL.

The chain is built from TRBV5-1 and TRBJ1-1; TRBD1 might be the D (6 bases). Germline V gene sequence: CDR1 SGHRS, CDR2 YFSETQ. The CDR3 runs to 16 residues. V gave up 6 bases and J gave up 0 bases, with 18 bases separating them. CDR3 DNA: TGCGCCAGCACCTCGCGCAGGGGCGCCATGAACACTGAAGCTTTCTTT. Protein: CASTSRRGAMNTEAFF.

This clone was seen only a few times. V and J are TRBV30 and TRBJ1-2, with 8 positions matching TRBD1. After removal of 4 bases from V and 7 bases from J, the junction contained 11 bases not matched to a gene. CDR1 and CDR2 (germline): GTSNPN, SVGIG (reference sequence). There are 14 residues in the CDR3. The CDR3 is CAWKSPDRAFGYTF. Written as DNA, the CDR3 is TGTGCCTGGAAATCTCCGGACAGGGCTTTTGGCTACACCTTC.

The V and J genes are TRBV5-6 and TRBJ1-1; no reliable D call. The germline V and J ends were trimmed by 0 bases and 8 bases, with 8 bases remaining between them. The CDR3 is 12 amino acids. Germline CDR1 SGHDT, CDR2 YYEEEE. The CDR3 loop is CASSLGAGEAFF. Here the CDR3 DNA reads TGTGCCAGCAGCTTGGGGGCGGGCGAAGCTTTCTTT.

The chain has TRBV18 and TRBJ2-5; TRBD1 aligns across 10 bases. Germline assignment: CDR1 KGHSH and CDR2 LQKENI. V dropped 4 bases and J dropped 6; count of bases not matched to a gene: 5. The CDR3 length is 14 residues. The CDR3 DNA sequence: TGTGCCAGCTCACGGGACAGGGGCGGAAAGACCCAGTACTTC. It specifies CASSRDRGGKTQYF.

The V gene is TRBV6-1, the J gene TRBJ2-5; D perhaps matches TRBD2 (5 bases). CDR1 and CDR2 (germline): MNHNS, SASEGT. Trimming took 0 bases from V and 11 from J, leaving 13 bases between them. CDR3 length: 13 amino acids. CDR3 loop: CASSEAPGFGQYF. Here the CDR3 DNA reads TGTGCCAGCAGTGAAGCACCGGGGTTCGGGCAGTACTTC.

This clone was seen more than once but under ten times. The chain links TRBV4-3 to TRBJ1-4; TRBD1 aligns across 9 bases. V shed 8 bases, J shed 6 bases, and the junction held 4 bases outside the gene matches. Germline values: CDR1 LGHNA, CDR2 YSLEER. The CDR3 is 13 residues long. The CDR3, as DNA: TGCGCCAGCGGGACAGGGCTGGATGAAAAACTGTTTTTT. This gives the protein CASGTGLDEKLFF.

The chain couples TRBV6-5 to TRBJ1-1; no firm D call. The germline V and J ends were trimmed by 2 bases and 0 bases, with 10 bases remaining between them. The CDR3 loop spans 15 amino acids. Germline V gives CDR1 MNHEY, CDR2 SVGAGI. The CDR3 protein is CASSYGDGMNTEAFF. CDR3 sequence (DNA): TGTGCCAGCAGTTACGGTGACGGGATGAACACTGAAGCTTTCTTT.

The chain is built from TRBV5-1 and TRBJ2-3, with TRBD2 matching over 9 bases. Germline CDR1 and CDR2: SGHRS and YFSETQ. The ends lost 3 bases at V and 0 bases at J; junction bases unmatched: 2. This CDR3 has 15 residues. The CDR3 loop is CASSSAGGSTDTQYF. For the CDR3, the DNA is TGCGCCAGCAGCTCAGCGGGGGGTAGCACAGATACGCAGTATTTT.

The chain is built from TRBV4-3 and TRBJ2-2; TRBD2 matches at 12 bases. The germline V gene encodes CDR1 LGHNA and CDR2 YSLEER. The V and J ends lost 4 bases and 6 bases, in that order; junction bases with no gene match: 3. The length of the CDR3 is 15 residues. DNA of the CDR3: TGCGCCAGCAGCCCACTAGCGGGGGGCCCCGGGGAGCTGTTTTTT. Its protein product is CASSPLAGGPGELFF.

The chain uses TRBV7-9 and TRBJ1-2; 10 bases match TRBD1. The V and J ends lost 5 bases and 7 bases, in that order; junction bases with no gene match: 7. The germline V gene encodes CDR1 SEHNR and CDR2 FQNEAQ (reference sequence). The CDR3 has 14 amino acids. CDR3 in DNA: TGTGCCAGCAGCCGACAGGGGGCCCTTAGTGGCTACACCTTC. Amino acid sequence: CASSRQGALSGYTF.

This chain joins TRBV30 and TRBJ1-5; possibly TRBD1 for D (6 bases). The CDR3 totals 14 residues. The V gene lost 1 base and the J gene lost 5 bases, with 12 bases spanning the gap. CDR1 is GTSNPN, CDR2 SVGIG, per germline (reference sequence). The CDR3 region is CAWSGWGQDQPQHF. CDR3 nucleotide sequence: TGTGCCTGGAGTGGTTGGGGGCAGGATCAGCCCCAGCATTTT.

This chain links TRBV4-2 with TRBJ2-3; TRBD1 matches at 9 bases. Germline-derived CDR1 and CDR2 are LGHNA and YNFKEQ. The CDR3 loop spans 19 amino acids. V trimming: 2 bases; J trimming: 3 bases; junction bases outside the gene matches: 15. The CDR3 DNA reads as TGTGCCAGCAGCCAACGATATACCCCGGGACAGGGTGTTACAGATACGCAGTATTTT. Translating gives CASSQRYTPGQGVTDTQYF.

The sample holds one count of this clone. The chain uses TRBV4-1 and TRBJ1-1; D perhaps matches TRBD1 (6 bases). This CDR3 has 15 residues. Looked up from germline, CDR1 is MGHRA and CDR2 is YSYEKL. V dropped 3 bases and J dropped 7 bases, with 18 bases sitting between them. In nucleotides, the CDR3 is TGCGCCAGCAGCCACCTTGCGGGGGGGCCTGATGAAGCTTTCTTT. Translation: CASSHLAGGPDEAFF.

V is TRBV28 and J is TRBJ2-1, with 12 bases fitting TRBD1. This CDR3 is 15 amino acids long. The germline CDR1 and CDR2 sequences are MDHEN and SYDVKM. The ends lost 7 bases at V and 9 bases at J; junction bases unmatched: 10. The CDR3 bases are TGTGCCAGCATCCCCATCGGGACAGGGGGCATTGAGCAGTTCTTC. Translated: CASIPIGTGGIEQFF.

V gene TRBV5-4 combines with J gene TRBJ2-7; a possible D gene is TRBD1 (6 bases). Germline values: CDR1 SGHNT, CDR2 YYREEE (reference sequence). The CDR3 has 14 amino acids. The germline V and J ends were trimmed by 1 base and 5 bases, with 13 bases remaining between them. As DNA, the CDR3 is TGTGCCAGCAGCTTGCCTAGCAGGGGAGACGAGCAGTACTTC. Its translation is CASSLPSRGDEQYF.

The chain employs TRBV2 and TRBJ2-1; tentatively, D is TRBD2 (5 bases). This CDR3 contains 13 residues. Germline V gene sequence: CDR1 SNHLY, CDR2 FYNNEI. The V and J ends lost 7 bases and 5 bases respectively, with 12 bases between them. In DNA, the CDR3 is TGTGCCAGCACCTTGGACTCGAACAATGAGCAGTTCTTC. It encodes CASTLDSNNEQFF.

CDR3 nucleotide sequence: TGTGCCAGCAGCTTCGGGGCGGGAGGCACAGATACGCAGTATTTT. This codes for CASSFGAGGTDTQYF. The rearrangement uses TRBV11-2 and TRBJ2-3; 7 nucleotides match TRBD2. CDR1 is SGHAT, CDR2 FQNNGV, per germline. The CDR3 loop spans 15 amino acids. Trimming took 3 bases from V and 1 from J; bases not matched to a gene: 4.

The chain uses TRBV29-1 and TRBJ2-5; possible D gene TRBD2, 7 bases. The CDR3 is 13 residues long. V was cut by 5 bases and J by 1 base, with 11 bases left in between. Germline CDR1 is SQVTM and CDR2 is ANQGSEA. The DNA of the CDR3 is TGCAGCGTTAGGGGGGGAGCCCAAGAGACCCAGTACTTC. Translation: CSVRGGAQETQYF.

Details on this clone: The same CDR3 arises from other DNA sequences in this sample as well. This chain connects TRBV19 to TRBJ1-3, with D possibly TRBD1 on 6 matching bases. The CDR3 covers 16 residues. V was trimmed by 3 bases and J by 0 bases, leaving 12 bases between them. In germline, CDR1 is LNHDA, CDR2 SQIVND (reference sequence). CDR3 protein: CASSIPGQFSGNTIYF. The CDR3 DNA is TGTGCCAGTAGTATCCCAGGACAGTTCTCTGGAAACACCATATATTTT.

The chain is built from TRBV9 and TRBJ1-6, with a weak D call TRBD1 (6 bases). Germline CDR1 SGDLS, CDR2 YYNGEE. This CDR3 is 14 amino acids long. V was cut by 3 bases and J by 5 bases, with 9 bases left in between. CDR3 loop: CASSGDIHNSPLHF. As DNA, the CDR3 is TGTGCCAGCAGCGGGGACATCCATAATTCACCCCTCCACTTT.